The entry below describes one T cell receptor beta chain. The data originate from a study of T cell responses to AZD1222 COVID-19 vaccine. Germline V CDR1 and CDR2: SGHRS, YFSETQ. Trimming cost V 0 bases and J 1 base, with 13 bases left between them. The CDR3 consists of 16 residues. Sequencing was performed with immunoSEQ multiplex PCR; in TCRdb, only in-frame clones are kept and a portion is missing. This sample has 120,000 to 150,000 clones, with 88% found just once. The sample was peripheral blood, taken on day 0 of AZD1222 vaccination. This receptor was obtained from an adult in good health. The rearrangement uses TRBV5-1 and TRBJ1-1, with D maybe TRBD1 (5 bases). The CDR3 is CASSLAFQGGNTEAFF. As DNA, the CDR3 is TGCGCCAGCAGCTTGGCATTTCAGGGTGGGAACACTGAAGCTTTCTTT.